A single sample gave rise to the 14 T cell receptor beta chains below, sequenced in a study of long-term antiretroviral therapy in people with HIV. Survey level was the resolution at which the v3.0 immunoSEQ assay ran. Libraries were prepared by immunoSEQ multiplex PCR; TCRdb keeps only in-frame clonotypes and omits some of them. The sample gives about 24,000 clones, 80% to 90% of which show up once; nearly 7.5% is in the top ten. The input for sequencing was unsorted PBMCs, taken 1.8 years before starting antiretroviral therapy. Receptors were obtained from a woman aged 25 to 39 with HIV.

The chain carries TRBV6-1 and TRBJ1-2, with 8 bases matching TRBD1. The V gene's germline CDR1 is MNHNS and CDR2 SASEGT. The CDR3 totals 14 residues. V lost 7 bases, J lost 2 bases, and 6 bases stayed unmatched. Here the CDR3 reads CASISRDRNYGYTF. CDR3 nucleotide sequence: TGTGCCAGCATTTCCCGGGACAGGAACTATGGCTACACCTTC.

This sequence joins TRBV27 and TRBJ2-3, with D hard to call. The germline V gene has CDR1 MNHEY and CDR2 SMNVEV (reference sequence). Trimming left V 2 bases short and J 2 bases short, with 8 bases between. The CDR3 runs to 14 residues. The chain's CDR3 is CASSLRTNTDTQYF. CDR3 DNA sequence: TGTGCCAGCAGTTTACGTACTAACACAGATACGCAGTATTTT.

Points on this clone: One end of the junction is discordant with germline, which a read error may explain. This sample includes further DNA sequences coding for the same CDR3. This chain's CDR3 is CAWSGRNRIGEKLFF. DNA for the CDR3: TGTGCCTGGAGTGGAAGGAACCGCATAGGAGAAAAACTATTTTTT. V and J are TRBV30 and TRBJ1-4; D gene ambiguous. Germline V gives CDR1 GTSNPN, CDR2 SVGIG (reference sequence). This CDR3 region has 15 residues.

The J gene is TRBJ2-7, the V gene TRBV5-6; 8 nucleotides line up with TRBD2. V dropped 4 bases and J dropped 1; count of bases not matched to a gene: 16. The CDR3 consists of 18 residues. CDR1 and CDR2 from the germline V gene are SGHDT and YYEEEE. The CDR3 bases are TGTGCCAGCAGCGTATCTAGCGGGCGGAGCCACCTTTCCTACGAGCAGTACGTC. Its protein is CASSVSSGRSHLSYEQYV.

The chain links TRBV5-1 to TRBJ2-3; possible D gene TRBD1, 6 bases. This CDR3 has 15 amino acids. Looked up from germline, CDR1 is SGHRS and CDR2 is YFSETQ. Trimming shortened V by 4 bases and J by 2 bases, and 14 bases separated the two germline ends. The CDR3 sequence: CASSRIQGSTDTQYF. The DNA for the CDR3 is TGCGCCAGCAGCAGAATTCAGGGGTCCACAGATACGCAGTATTTT.

The chain is built from TRBV6-1 and TRBJ1-5, with TRBD1 identical over 7 bases. The trim removed 7 bases at V and 2 bases at J, leaving 5 bases unmatched. Germline CDR1 is MNHNS and CDR2 is SASEGT. This CDR3 is 14 amino acids long. In DNA, the CDR3 is TGTGCCAGCACTCAGGGGGGTCGCAATCAGCCCCAGCATTTT. This codes for CASTQGGRNQPQHF.

The chain employs TRBV28 and TRBJ1-2, with D possibly matching TRBD1 (5 bases). CDR3 size: 16 residues. The germline gives CDR1 MDHEN, CDR2 SYDVKM. Trimming removed 5 bases at V and 2 bases at J, with 18 bases between. CDR3 sequence: CASSEPTGTTNYGYTF. CDR3 DNA: TGTGCCAGCAGTGAACCCACTGGGACTACCAACTATGGCTACACCTTC.

V gene TRBV6-1 combines with J gene TRBJ1-1, with unresolved D. Germline assignment: CDR1 MNHNS and CDR2 SASEGT. The length of the CDR3 is 14 residues. With 6 bases removed from V and 1 base from J, the gap between germline ends came to 12 bases. For the CDR3, the DNA is TGTGCCAGCAGAGCCCCGGACGGGAACACTGAAGCTTTCTTT. This translates into CASRAPDGNTEAFF.

DNA for the CDR3: TGTGCCAGCAGCCCCCGGAGCATGTTACATGATGAAGCTTTCTTT. Protein: CASSPRSMLHDEAFF. The V and J genes are TRBV9 and TRBJ1-1; D ambiguous. V lost 4 bases to trimming and J lost 7 bases, with 20 bases between them. The CDR3 has 15 residues. Germline CDR1 reads SGDLS; CDR2 reads YYNGEE.

This clone was counted between two and nine times. V usage is TRBV10-3 and J usage is TRBJ2-7, with unresolved D. CDR3 length equals 13 residues. The germline gives CDR1 ENHRY, CDR2 SYGVKD. Trimming removed 0 bases from V and 6 bases from J, with 9 bases in between. The CDR3 coding sequence is TGTGCCATCAGTGAGTCGCAACTTAGCGAGCAGTACGTC. It yields the protein CAISESQLSEQYV.

The chain combines TRBV6-1 with TRBJ1-4; D gene ambiguous. The CDR3 extends over 15 amino acids. The V end was cut by 6 bases, the J end by 5 bases, with 16 bases between. Germline CDR1 and CDR2: MNHNS and SASEGT. CDR3 nucleotides: TGTGCCAGCAGGGGGAGGGAGGGATCGAATGAAAAACTGTTTTTT. Encoded protein: CASRGREGSNEKLFF.

CDR3 region: CASSPGTGLSNQPQHF. In DNA, the CDR3 is TGTGCCAGCAGCCCTGGGACAGGGCTTAGCAATCAGCCCCAGCATTTT. J is TRBJ1-5 and V is TRBV7-9; TRBD1 aligns across 9 bases. The CDR3 runs 16 residues. CDR1 and CDR2 from the germline V gene are SEHNR and FQNEAQ (reference sequence). The junction had 5 bases not matched to a gene; V was cut back by 5 bases and J by 0 bases.

Only one count was recorded for this clone. V gene TRBV28 combines with J gene TRBJ1-5; possibly TRBD1 for D (5 bases). The CDR3 has 16 amino acids. Trimming stripped 1 base from V and 3 bases from J, with 13 bases between. From germline, CDR1 is MDHEN and CDR2 SYDVKM. CDR3 sequence (DNA): TGTGCCAGCAGTTTATTGGGGGGGGTTGACAATCAGCCCCAGCATTTT. Its translation: CASSLLGGVDNQPQHF.

The gene calls are TRBV7-3 and TRBJ1-2, with a tentative D call TRBD1 (6 bases). CDR1 and CDR2 (germline): SGHTA, FQGTGA. Deletions cut 2 bases from V and 8 bases from J, with 12 bases between. The CDR3 is made up of 13 amino acids. CDR3 DNA: TGTGCCAGCAGCTTAGCCGCGGGGGGCGGCTACACCTTC. This gives the protein CASSLAAGGGYTF.